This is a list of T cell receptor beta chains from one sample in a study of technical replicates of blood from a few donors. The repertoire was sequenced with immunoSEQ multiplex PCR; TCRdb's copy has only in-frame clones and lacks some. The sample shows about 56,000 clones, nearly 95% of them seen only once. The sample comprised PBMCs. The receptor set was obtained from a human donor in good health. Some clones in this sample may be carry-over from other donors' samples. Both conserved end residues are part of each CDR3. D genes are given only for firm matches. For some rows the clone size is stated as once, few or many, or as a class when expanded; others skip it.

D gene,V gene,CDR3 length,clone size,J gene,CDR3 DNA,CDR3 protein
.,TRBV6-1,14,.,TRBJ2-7,TGTGCCAGCAGCCCACCCACAGGAACCTACGAGCAGTACTTC,CASSPPTGTYEQYF
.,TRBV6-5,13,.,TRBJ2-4,TGTGCCAGCAGATCGGACGGGGTTGGTATTCAGTACTTC,CASRSDGVGIQYF
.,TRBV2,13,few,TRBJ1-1,TGTGCCAGCAAGTTGGGGGCTGGAACTGAAGCTTTCTTT,CASKLGAGTEAFF
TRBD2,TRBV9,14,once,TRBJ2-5,TGTGCCAGCAGCCAAGGAGCGGGAGATGAGACCCAGTACTTC,CASSQGAGDETQYF
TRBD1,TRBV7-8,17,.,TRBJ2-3,TGTGCCAGCAGCCTAAACATACAGGGGGCAGGCACAGATACGCAGTATTTT,CASSLNIQGAGTDTQYF
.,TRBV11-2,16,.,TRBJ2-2,TGTGCCAGCAGCCTGCGGCGGGACCCGAACACCGGGGAGCTGTTTTTT,CASSLRRDPNTGELFF
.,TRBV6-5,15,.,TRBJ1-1,TGTGCCAGCAGTTACTCACCACAGAAAAACACTGAAGCTTTCTTT,CASSYSPQKNTEAFF
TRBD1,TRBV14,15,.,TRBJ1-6,TGTGCCAGCAGCCAAGGTCAGGGGGCTAATTCACCCCTCCACTTT,CASSQGQGANSPLHF
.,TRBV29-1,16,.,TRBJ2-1,TGCAGCGCGACCCCGCGGAGTGCGGACTCCTACAATGAGCAGTTCTTC,CSATPRSADSYNEQFF
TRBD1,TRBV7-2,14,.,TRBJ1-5,TGTGCCAGCAGGGGACAGGGTGTCGATCAGCCCCAGCATTTT,CASRGQGVDQPQHF
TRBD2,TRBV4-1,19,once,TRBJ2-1,TGCGCCAGCAGCCCAAGACGTCTAGCGGGCCTTAGCTCCTACAATGAGCAGTTCTTC,CASSPRRLAGLSSYNEQFF
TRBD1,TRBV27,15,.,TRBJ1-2,TGTGCCAGCAGGGAAACAGGGGGCTCGGTCTATGGCTACACCTTC,CASRETGGSVYGYTF
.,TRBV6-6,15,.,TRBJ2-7,TGTGCCAGCAGGGGGGGAGACTCCGGCTCCTACGAGCAGTACTTC,CASRGGDSGSYEQYF
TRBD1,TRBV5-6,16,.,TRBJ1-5,TGTGCCAGCAGCGGGGGGACAGGTGGAGGAGATCAGCCCCAGCATTTT,CASSGGTGGGDQPQHF
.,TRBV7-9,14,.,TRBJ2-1,TGTGCCAGCAGGACTTCGAGCTCCTACAATGAGCAGTTCTTC,CASRTSSSYNEQFF
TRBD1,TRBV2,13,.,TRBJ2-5,TGTGCCAGCAGCCTACAGGGGAAAGAGACCCAGTACTTC,CASSLQGKETQYF
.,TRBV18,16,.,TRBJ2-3,TGTGCCAGCTCACCAGGGGACTCCGACCTCACAGATACGCAGTATTTT,CASSPGDSDLTDTQYF
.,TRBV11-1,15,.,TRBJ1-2,TGTGCCAGCAGCTTATTCGAGGGTGGAGGCTATGGCTACACCTTC,CASSLFEGGGYGYTF
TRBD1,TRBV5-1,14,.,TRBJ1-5,TGCGCCAGCAGCTCGGACAGGGGAAGTCAGCCCCAGCATTTT,CASSSDRGSQPQHF
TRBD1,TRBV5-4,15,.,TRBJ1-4,TGTGCCAGCAGCAAGGCCGGACAGGGGAATGAAAAACTGTTTTTT,CASSKAGQGNEKLFF
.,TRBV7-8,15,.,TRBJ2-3,TGTGCCAGCAGCTTAGGTCAGTCGCGCACAGATACGCAGTATTTT,CASSLGQSRTDTQYF
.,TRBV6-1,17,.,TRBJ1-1,TGTGCCAGCAGTGGGACCAGGGGCTCGAGGGTGAACACTGAAGCTTTCTTT,CASSGTRGSRVNTEAFF
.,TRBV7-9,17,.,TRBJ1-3,TGTGCCAGCAGCTCCCTGGGTCGGGGAAGAACTGGAAACACCATATATTTT,CASSSLGRGRTGNTIYF
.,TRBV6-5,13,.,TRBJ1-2,TGTGCCAGCAGCTCTAGCGCGGGACCTGGCTACACCTTC,CASSSSAGPGYTF
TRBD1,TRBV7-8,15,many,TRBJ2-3,TGTGCCAGTGCTTCGGGACAGGGGCGGGTGGATACGCAGTATTTT,CASASGQGRVDTQYF
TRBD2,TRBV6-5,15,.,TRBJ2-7,TGTGCCAGCAGACCCAGCGGGGGTAGCTCCTACGAGCAGTACTTC,CASRPSGGSSYEQYF
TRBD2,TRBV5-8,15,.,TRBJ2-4,TGTGCCAGCAGCTTGCTAGCGGGGGGGCTAGTCATTCAGTACTTC,CASSLLAGGLVIQYF
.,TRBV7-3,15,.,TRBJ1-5,TGTGCCAGCAGCTTAAACGGGGGACGGGATCAGCCCCAGCATTTT,CASSLNGGRDQPQHF
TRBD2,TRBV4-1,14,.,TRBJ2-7,TGCGCCAGCAGCCCCACGGGACTATCTTACGAGCAGTACTTC,CASSPTGLSYEQYF
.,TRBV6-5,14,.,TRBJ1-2,TGTGCCAGCAAATCCGACAGCCACAACTATGGCTACACCTTC,CASKSDSHNYGYTF
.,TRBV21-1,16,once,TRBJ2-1,TGTGCCAGCAGCCTAGACCGGGACAGGTGTTCCAGGGAGCAGTTCTTC,CASSLDRDRCSREQFF
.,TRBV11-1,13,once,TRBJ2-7,TGTGCCAGCAGCTATGGGCAGACCTACGAGCAGTACTTC,CASSYGQTYEQYF
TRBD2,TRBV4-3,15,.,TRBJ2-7,TGCGCCAGCAGCCACCTAGTCGGGAGGTCTTACGAGCAGTACTTC,CASSHLVGRSYEQYF
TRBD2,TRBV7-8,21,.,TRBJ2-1,TGTGCCAGCAGCGCAATCGGGCCGACTAGCGGGGGGTACCTAGGTGGTAATGAGCAGTTCTTC,CASSAIGPTSGGYLGGNEQFF
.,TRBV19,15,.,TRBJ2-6,TGTGCCAGTAGTATAATAACTTCCGGGGCCAACGTCCTGACTTTC,CASSIITSGANVLTF
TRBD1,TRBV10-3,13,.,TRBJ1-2,TGTGCCATCAGCGAACAGGGGAACTATGGCTACACCTTC,CAISEQGNYGYTF
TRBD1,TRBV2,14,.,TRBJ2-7,TGTGCCAGCACCCTTAGGGACAGGACCTACGAGCAGTACTTC,CASTLRDRTYEQYF
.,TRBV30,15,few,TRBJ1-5,TGTGCCTGGAGTGTAACAGGGTATAGCAATCAGCCCCAGCATTTT,CAWSVTGYSNQPQHF
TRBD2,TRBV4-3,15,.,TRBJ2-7,TGCGCCAGCAGCCAAGAACTAGCGGTCCCACACGAGCAGTACTTC,CASSQELAVPHEQYF
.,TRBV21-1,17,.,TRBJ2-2,TGTGCCAGCAGCAAAGTGGCTAGCGGGAGGTACACCGGGGAGCTGTTTTTT,CASSKVASGRYTGELFF
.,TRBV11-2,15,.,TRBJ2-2,TGTGCCAGCAGCTTAGATCAGGGCCTCACCGGGGAGCTGTTTTTT,CASSLDQGLTGELFF
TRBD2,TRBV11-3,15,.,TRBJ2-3,TGTGCCAGCAGCCGGGGGGGACTAGACACAGATACGCAGTATTTT,CASSRGGLDTDTQYF
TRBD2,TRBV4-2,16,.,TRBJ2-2,TGTGCCAGCAGCTACGGGAGCGGGAGTAACACCGGGGAGCTGTTTTTT,CASSYGSGSNTGELFF
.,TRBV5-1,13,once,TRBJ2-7,TGCGCCAGCAGCTTCCCAGGGGCCTACGAGCAGTACTTC,CASSFPGAYEQYF
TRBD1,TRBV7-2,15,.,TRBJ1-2,TGTGCCAGCAGCCCACACAAGGGGGCAGCGAATGGCTACACCTTC,CASSPHKGAANGYTF
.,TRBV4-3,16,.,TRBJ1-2,TGCGCCAGCAGCTCAAGGGGAGGGGGGCGCGACTATGGCTACACCTTC,CASSSRGGGRDYGYTF
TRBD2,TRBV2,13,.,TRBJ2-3,TGTGCCAGCAACGGGGGGGACACAGATACGCAGTATTTT,CASNGGDTDTQYF
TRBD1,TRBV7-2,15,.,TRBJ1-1,TGTGCCAGCAGCTTAGTAGGGACAGGGAGTACTGAAGCTTTCTTT,CASSLVGTGSTEAFF
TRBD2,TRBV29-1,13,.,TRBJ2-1,TGCAGCGTTATTAGCGGGAGTCGGAATGAGCAGTTCTTC,CSVISGSRNEQFF
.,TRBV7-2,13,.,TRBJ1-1,TGTGCCAGCAGCTTAACGGGGGACACTGAAGCTTTCTTT,CASSLTGDTEAFF